These T cell receptor beta chains were read from a single sample in a study of blood T cell repertoires in COVID-19. Data came from immunoSEQ multiplex PCR; TCRdb stores just in-frame clones and leaves some out. The table has 100,000 to 150,000 clones, 80% to 85% seen once; the top ten hold approximately 3.5%. The sequencing input was PBMCs or T cells enriched from blood (not recorded which). The source is a woman aged 30 to 39 who had recovered from COVID-19. Each CDR3 is given without its conserved first and last residue.

V: TRBV4-1; J: TRBJ2-1; CDR3: ASSQDPGFNEQF
V: TRBV15; J: TRBJ2-7; CDR3: ATSSYQAGPSYEQY
V: TRBV7-2; J: TRBJ2-5; CDR3: ASSLDRRSAQY
V: TRBV18; J: TRBJ2-7; CDR3: ASSPRGGRPYEQY
V: TRBV19; J: TRBJ2-2; CDR3: ASRKSGRAGVWDTGELF
V: TRBV30; J: TRBJ1-6; CDR3: AWAYSQGKVNSPLH
V: TRBV18; J: TRBJ2-1; CDR3: ASSPLAGRVDEQF
V: TRBV5-1; J: TRBJ1-3; CDR3: ASSSFDNSGNTIY
V: TRBV6-5; J: TRBJ2-2; CDR3: ASSYDRGRSGELF
V: TRBV5-1; J: TRBJ1-2; CDR3: ASSLDRGISNYGYT
V: TRBV19; J: TRBJ2-2; CDR3: ASSSLRGLGGAGELF
V: TRBV28; J: TRBJ1-5; CDR3: ASRQQGAPNQPQH
V: TRBV11-2; J: TRBJ2-1; CDR3: ASSLATRAGEQF
V: TRBV6-4; J: TRBJ2-3; CDR3: ASSDSAGVGTDTQY
V: TRBV5-4; J: TRBJ2-5; CDR3: ACGVQETQY
V: TRBV4-1; J: TRBJ2-3; CDR3: ASSQDRSGRAGADTQY
V: TRBV24-1; J: TRBJ2-5; CDR3: ATSGQGAGETQY
V: TRBV11-2; J: TRBJ2-7; CDR3: ASSPNRVVSYEQY
V: TRBV6-4; J: TRBJ2-1; CDR3: ASSRLAGDNEQF